The 5 T cell receptor beta chains presented below share a single source sample, sequenced in a study of cytomegalovirus exposure and HLA in healthy donors. Profiled with immunoSEQ multiplex PCR; TCRdb holds only in-frame clones, not every one. Among about 150,000 clones listed, 75% to 90% were seen once. What was sequenced was PBMCs. The receptors originated from a man aged 18 to 35 in good health and CMV-seropositive.

The chain has TRBV5-6 and TRBJ1-2; maybe TRBD1 (6 bases). The CDR3 has 13 residues. Per germline, CDR1 SGHDT and CDR2 YYEEEE. V lost 5 bases and J lost 2, with 10 bases in between. The CDR3 DNA reads TGTGCCAGCAGGCGGACAGACAACTATGGCTACACCTTC. Encoded protein: CASRRTDNYGYTF.

The V gene is TRBV4-2, the J gene TRBJ2-5; 7 nucleotides match TRBD1. Germline CDR1 LGHNA, CDR2 YNFKEQ. CDR3 length: 15 residues. Germline trimming cut 1 base from V and 2 bases from J; bases unmatched to any gene: 4. As DNA, the CDR3 is TGTGCCAGCAGCCAAGCCGGGACAGCTCAAGAGACCCAGTACTTC. Amino acid sequence: CASSQAGTAQETQYF.

V and J are TRBV7-9 and TRBJ1-2, with TRBD1 matching 7 bases. With V trimmed by 0 bases and J by 3 bases, 10 bases remained unmatched. The CDR3 runs 17 residues. Germline loops: CDR1 SEHNR, CDR2 FQNEAQ (reference sequence). CDR3 loop: CASSLAREGASHYGYTF. In DNA form, the CDR3 reads TGTGCCAGCAGCTTAGCGCGTGAGGGGGCTAGTCACTATGGCTACACCTTC.

The chain joins TRBV25-1 to TRBJ1-2; D not certain. Trimming removed 0 bases from V and 4 bases from J, with 12 bases in between. The CDR3 is 15 residues long. In germline, CDR1 is MGHDK, CDR2 SYGVNS. The CDR3 coding sequence is TGTGCCAGCAGTGAATATACCGCAGATCCCTATGGCTACACCTTC. Translation: CASSEYTADPYGYTF.

The chain links TRBV18 to TRBJ2-7; no firm D call. V was trimmed by 2 bases and J by 5 bases, leaving 7 bases between them. The CDR3 runs to 12 residues. Germline V gene sequence: CDR1 KGHSH, CDR2 LQKENI. CDR3 sequence (DNA): TGTGCCAGCTCACCAGGAGTCGACGAGCAGTACTTC. This encodes CASSPGVDEQYF.